Below are 27 T cell receptor beta chains sequenced from a single sample in a study of T cell repertoires in cytomegalovirus infection. TCRdb re-analysed the reads in MiXCR, keeping a single row per CDR3 protein. Of about 360,000 distinct CDR3 sequences in the sample, just under 35% were seen once. No antigen is known for these receptors. The source material was cultured PBMCs, sampled from culture after CMV antigen stimulation. These receptors were obtained from a human donor in good health (CMV status not recorded). Some clones in this sample may be carry-over from other donors' samples.

This clonotype was counted a few times. The chain has TRBV11-2 and TRBJ2-1; D perhaps matches TRBD2 (5 bases). The CDR3 is 14 amino acids. Trimming removed 5 bases at V and 7 bases at J, with 15 bases between. Germline V CDR1 and CDR2: SGHAT, FQNNGV. CDR3 sequence: CASSIGLLSNEQFF. CDR3 nucleotide sequence: TGTGCCAGCAGCATCGGACTGCTTAGTAATGAGCAGTTCTTC.

This sequence joins TRBV20-1 and TRBJ2-7; tentatively, D is TRBD2 (6 bases). The germline V gene encodes CDR1 DFQATT and CDR2 SNEGSKA (reference sequence). Trimming shortened V by 5 bases and J by 3 bases, and 17 bases separated the two germline ends. The CDR3 totals 14 residues. The CDR3 reads CSADEAGYHYEQYF. The CDR3 DNA follows: TGCAGTGCTGATGAGGCGGGATACCACTACGAGCAGTACTTC.

There are many counts of this clonotype. The chain couples TRBV3-1 to TRBJ1-1; the match to TRBD1 covers 10 bases. After removal of 4 bases from V and 5 bases from J, the junction contained 4 bases not matched to a gene. CDR1 and CDR2 (germline): LGHDT, YNNKEL (reference sequence). The CDR3 is 14 amino acids. This CDR3 is CASSRQGAGTEAFF. CDR3 sequence (DNA): TGTGCCAGCAGCCGACAGGGGGCAGGTACTGAAGCTTTCTTT.

This clonotype was counted between two and nine times. This rearrangement joins TRBV7-2 to TRBJ2-7; 7 bases match TRBD2. Germline V gives CDR1 SGHTA, CDR2 FQGNSA. The CDR3 consists of 17 residues. With V trimmed by 1 base and J by 8 bases, 17 bases remained unmatched. The CDR3 DNA reads TGTGCCAGCAGCTTAGTTTGGGGAGGGCACTCTTTCACGCAGCAGTACGTC. As protein: CASSLVWGGHSFTQQYV.

Regarding this clonotype: An end of the junction does not agree with germline; a read error may underlie this. The V call is TRBV5-3, the J call TRBJ2-1; D might be TRBD2 (6 bases). TRBV5-3 is an open reading frame, and its role is uncertain. The CDR3 contains 14 residues. The CDR3: CASSLSSDYNEQFF. The CDR3 nucleotides read TGTGCCAGCAGCTTGTCTAGCGACTACAATGAGCAGTTCTTC.

This rearrangement joins TRBV27 to TRBJ2-7; 7 bases line up with TRBD2. Germline CDR1 MNHEY, CDR2 SMNVEV (reference sequence). V lost 4 bases to trimming and J lost 0 bases; unmatched junction nucleotides: 6. The CDR3 totals 15 residues. CDR3 residues: CASSSLAVISYEQYF. CDR3 coding DNA: TGTGCCAGCAGTTCCCTAGCGGTAATCTCCTACGAGCAGTACTTC.

The sample holds a few counts of this clonotype. V usage is TRBV9 and J usage is TRBJ2-3; 8 nucleotides line up with TRBD2. CDR1 and CDR2 (germline): SGDLS, YYNGEE. With 3 bases clipped from V and 0 bases from J, the junction kept 3 bases outside the gene matches. This CDR3 contains 15 residues. Written as DNA, the CDR3 is TGTGCCAGCAGCGCGAGCGGGAGAAGCACAGATACGCAGTATTTT. This gives the protein CASSASGRSTDTQYF.

There are a few counts of this clonotype. V is TRBV19 and J is TRBJ2-3; 8 nucleotides match TRBD1. Trimming cost V 5 bases and J 0 bases; bases outside gene matches: 10. Germline V CDR1 and CDR2: LNHDA, SQIVND (reference sequence). This CDR3 spans 17 amino acids. CDR3 coding DNA: TGTGCCAGTAGTCACGACAGGGGACCCTCTAGCACAGATACGCAGTATTTT. Amino acids: CASSHDRGPSSTDTQYF.

The chain carries TRBV29-1 and TRBJ2-7, with 7 bases matching TRBD2. With V trimmed by 5 bases and J by 4 bases, 5 bases remained unmatched. Germline CDR1 is SQVTM and CDR2 is ANQGSEA. The CDR3 spans 12 residues. CDR3 sequence reads: CSVSHGRYEQYF. The CDR3 bases are TGCAGCGTTTCCCACGGGAGGTACGAGCAGTACTTC.

V is TRBV12-3 or TRBV12-4 and J is TRBJ1-2, with 8 nucleotides matching TRBD1. V dropped 3 bases and J dropped 6; count of bases not matched to a gene: 6. This CDR3 has 14 residues. CDR3 nucleotide sequence: TGTGCCAGCAGTTTGCACAGGGGGTTGGATGGCTACACCTTC. Translating gives CASSLHRGLDGYTF.

The chain has TRBV7-6 and TRBJ2-7, with D possibly being TRBD1 (6 bases). V lost 0 bases and J lost 2, with 14 bases in between. The CDR3 covers 16 residues. The germline CDR1 and CDR2 sequences are SGHVS and FNYEAQ. The CDR3 nucleotides are TGTGCCAGCAGCTTAGCGGGCGGTACAGGGACCTACGAGCAGTACTTC. It yields the protein CASSLAGGTGTYEQYF.

This clonotype was counted at least ten times. The chain links TRBV7-2 to TRBJ2-5; 7 bases match TRBD2. J lost 7 bases, V lost 1 base, and 9 bases had no gene match. The CDR3 is made up of 15 amino acids. Germline V lookup: CDR1 SGHTA, CDR2 FQGNSA. The DNA for the CDR3 is TGTGCCAGCAGCTTAGGAGGCGGGAGAAGTAGGACCCAGTACTTC. Amino acids: CASSLGGGRSRTQYF.

At least ten counts were recorded for this clonotype. The chain carries TRBV7-2 and TRBJ2-7, with a possible D match to TRBD2 (6 bases). The CDR3 is 15 amino acids. Germline-derived CDR1 and CDR2 are SGHTA and FQGNSA. V lost 5 bases and J lost 2, with 16 bases in between. This CDR3 reads CASSPRASATYEQYF. CDR3 nucleotides: TGTGCCAGCAGCCCGAGGGCTAGCGCCACCTACGAGCAGTACTTC.

The V gene is TRBV5-1, the J gene TRBJ1-1, with D maybe TRBD1 (6 bases). V shed 3 bases and J shed 11 bases, with 23 bases lying between them. The length of the CDR3 is 15 residues. Germline loops: CDR1 SGHRS, CDR2 YFSETQ. The DNA of the CDR3 is TGCGCCAGCAGCTCTTCCAGGGGCGATGCAGGAAGGGCTTTCTTT. It translates to CASSSSRGDAGRAFF.

This chain connects TRBV10-3 to TRBJ2-7; no clear D. The germline V gene has CDR1 ENHRY and CDR2 SYGVKD. The CDR3 runs to 12 residues. V was cut by 2 bases and J by 4 bases, with 6 bases left in between. The CDR3 protein is CAISEQGYEQYF. The DNA of the CDR3 is TGTGCCATCAGTGAGCAAGGGTACGAGCAGTACTTC.

About this clonotype: The germline gene is not matched at one end of the junction; a read error may be the cause. The chain couples TRBV10-2 to TRBJ2-4; D may be TRBD1 or TRBD2 (5 bases each). The germline gives CDR1 WSHSY, CDR2 SAAADI. The CDR3 spans 17 residues. As DNA, the CDR3 is TGCGCCAGTAGTGTTTTGACGGGGCGGCTAGCCAAAAACATTCAGTACTTC. This sequence encodes CASSVLTGRLAKNIQYF.

This clonotype has just a few counts. The CDR3 is CASSRSGLAGVGDTQYF. In nucleotides, the CDR3 is TGTGCCAGCAGCCGTTCGGGACTAGCGGGAGTGGGAGATACGCAGTATTTT. The genes are TRBV7-2 and TRBJ2-3; 14 nucleotides match TRBD2. The germline V gene encodes CDR1 SGHTA and CDR2 FQGNSA. This CDR3 spans 17 amino acids. The V segment lost 5 bases and the J segment 5 bases; nucleotides outside the gene matches: 9.

The table lists this clonotype with a count of one. This sequence joins TRBV20-1 and TRBJ2-7; maybe TRBD2 (5 bases). Trimming pared 5 bases from V and 6 bases from J, leaving 14 bases between. Germline V gene lookup returns CDR1 DFQATT and CDR2 SNEGSKA (reference sequence). This CDR3 contains 12 residues. The CDR3 loop is CSAPNIEGEQYF. For the CDR3, the DNA is TGCAGTGCTCCCAACATTGAGGGCGAGCAGTACTTC.

This clonotype was seen at least ten times. The chain uses TRBV7-9 and TRBJ1-2; D may be TRBD1 (5 bases). Trimming left V 1 base short and J 2 bases short, with 17 bases between. The CDR3 has 17 amino acids. Looked up from germline, CDR1 is SEHNR and CDR2 is FQNEAQ (reference sequence). The CDR3 spells CASSLGVSAGKNYGYTF. Written as DNA, the CDR3 is TGTGCCAGCAGCTTAGGGGTTTCGGCAGGGAAAAACTATGGCTACACCTTC.

This chain joins TRBV4-2 and TRBJ2-7; TRBD1 aligns across 11 bases. Per the germline V gene, CDR1 is LGHNA and CDR2 is YNFKEQ. The CDR3 extends over 14 amino acids. The V segment lost 1 base and the J segment 6 bases; nucleotides outside the gene matches: 2. The CDR3 sequence is CASSQGTGGGEQYF. The DNA of the CDR3 is TGTGCCAGCAGCCAAGGGACAGGGGGCGGCGAGCAGTACTTC.

The rearrangement uses TRBV15 and TRBJ2-7; D is unresolved. Germline V gene lookup returns CDR1 LNHNV and CDR2 YYDKDF (reference sequence). CDR3 size: 13 residues. V was shortened by 0 bases and J by 5 bases, with 8 bases between the two germline ends. The CDR3 sequence is CATSRDLLNEQYF. DNA of the CDR3: TGTGCCACCAGCAGAGATCTGCTCAACGAGCAGTACTTC.

This chain joins TRBV7-6 and TRBJ1-4; 7 nucleotides align to TRBD1. Germline V gene data show CDR1 as SGHVS and CDR2 as FNYEAQ. V shed 5 bases, J shed 2 bases, and the junction held 8 bases outside the gene matches. The length of the CDR3 is 16 residues. This chain's CDR3 is CASSLYGGQTNEKLFF. Here the CDR3 DNA reads TGTGCCAGCAGCCTATATGGGGGACAGACTAATGAAAAACTGTTTTTT. Looking up the rest from reference TRBV7-6 and TRBJ1-4 gives the full variable domain: GAGVSQSPRYKVTKRGQDVALRCDPISGHVSLYWYRQALGQGPEFLTYFNYEAQQDKSGLPNDRFSAERPEGSISTLTIQRTEQRDSAMYRCASSLYGGQTNEKLFFGSGTQLSVL.

CDR3 DNA: TGTGCCAGCAGAGTCGGGACAGGGAGGAGATCCGGGGAGCTGTTTTTT. Translation gives CASRVGTGRRSGELFF. The V gene is TRBV6-2 or TRBV6-3, the J gene TRBJ2-2, with 9 bases that match TRBD1. Germline-derived CDR1 and CDR2 are MNHEY and SVGEGT. The V gene end was trimmed by 6 bases and the J gene end by 6 bases; junction bases not matched to a gene: 11. This CDR3 spans 16 amino acids.

The table lists this clonotype with a count of one. The junction departs from the called germline gene at one end, perhaps through a read error. V is TRBV10-2 and J is TRBJ1-3; D remains ambiguous. This CDR3 contains 15 residues. CDR1 is WSHSY, CDR2 SAAADI, per germline. The CDR3 loop reads CASRDYSGGGKTIYF. In DNA, the CDR3 is TGCGCCAGCAGAGACTACAGCGGCGGTGGAAAAACCATATATTTT.

The rearrangement links TRBV6-6 to TRBJ2-3; D unclear. This CDR3 is 13 amino acids long. Trimming took off 7 bases at V and 5 bases at J, with 13 bases between the two ends. Germline V lookup: CDR1 MNHNY, CDR2 SVGAGI (reference sequence). The CDR3 DNA reads TGTGCCAGCATTCGGGTTCGGCGAGATACGCAGTATTTT. Amino acids: CASIRVRRDTQYF.

A few counts support this clonotype. The J gene is TRBJ2-7, the V gene TRBV20-1; TRBD2 is a possible D gene (6 bases). Germline lookup yields CDR1 DFQATT and CDR2 SNEGSKA (reference sequence). V lost 6 bases to trimming and J lost 3 bases, with 21 bases between them. CDR3 length: 15 residues. The CDR3 sequence: CSALPRAGSFYEQYF. Written as DNA, the CDR3 is TGCAGTGCCCTTCCTAGGGCGGGAAGCTTCTACGAGCAGTACTTC.

This clonotype was counted between two and nine times. This sequence joins TRBV20-1 and TRBJ2-5; D unresolved. The germline V gene encodes CDR1 DFQATT and CDR2 SNEGSKA (reference sequence). CDR3 size: 10 residues. Here the CDR3 DNA reads TGCGCTGCGTCTCAAGAGACCCAGTACTTC. Translation gives CAASQETQYF.